The 10 T cell receptor beta chains given below trace back to one sample, sequenced in a study of T cell responses to AZD1222 COVID-19 vaccine. Profiling relied on immunoSEQ multiplex PCR, and the TCRdb table lists in-frame clones only, not all of them. The sample carries 100,000 to 120,000 clones, roughly 87% recorded once. The source was peripheral blood, collected on day 0 of AZD1222 vaccination. The source of these receptors is an adult in good health.

V usage is TRBV6-5 and J usage is TRBJ1-2, with unresolved D. This CDR3 contains 13 residues. Germline V lookup: CDR1 MNHEY, CDR2 SVGAGI. Between the trimmed V and J ends, which lost 6 bases and 7 bases, there was a span of 15 bases. CDR3 sequence reads: CASSSALERGYTF. Written as DNA, the CDR3 is TGTGCCAGCAGCTCCGCCCTGGAGCGTGGCTACACCTTC.

The chain carries TRBV7-8 and TRBJ1-2, with 8 bases identical to TRBD1. The length of the CDR3 is 15 residues. Trimming at V came to 5 bases and at J to 5 bases, leaving 10 bases not matched to a gene. Germline values: CDR1 SGHVS, CDR2 FQNEAQ. The CDR3 DNA sequence: TGTGCCAGCAGCCCCCGGACAGGGCAGTGGTATGGCTACACCTTC. It is translated as CASSPRTGQWYGYTF. The full variable domain, with the rest looked up from reference TRBV7-8 and TRBJ1-2, is GAGVSQSPRYKVAKRGQDVALRCDPISGHVSLFWYQQALGQGPEFLTYFQNEAQLDKSGLPSDRFFAERPEGSVSTLKIQRTQQEDSAVYLCASSPRTGQWYGYTFGSGTRLTVV.

This chain uses TRBV25-1 with TRBJ1-2; TRBD1 might be the D (5 bases). V dropped 2 bases and J dropped 4 bases, with 11 bases sitting between them. Germline CDR1 reads MGHDK; CDR2 reads SYGVNS. The CDR3 runs 14 residues. The CDR3 sequence: CASSEDRAPYGYTF. CDR3 DNA sequence: TGTGCCAGCAGTGAAGACAGAGCTCCCTATGGCTACACCTTC.

CDR3 residues: CASSSPMGGSYNEQFF. The DNA of the CDR3 is TGTGCCAGCAGTTCCCCCATGGGCGGGTCCTACAATGAGCAGTTCTTC. This chain connects TRBV28 to TRBJ2-1; D might be TRBD2 (5 bases). Germline CDR1 MDHEN, CDR2 SYDVKM. Trimming pared 4 bases from V and 1 base from J, leaving 14 bases between. CDR3 length: 16 amino acids.

This rearrangement joins TRBV28 to TRBJ2-7; 7 bases are a match to TRBD2. Germline lookup yields CDR1 MDHEN and CDR2 SYDVKM. The V gene end was trimmed by 2 bases and the J gene end by 9 bases; junction bases not matched to a gene: 10. This CDR3 comprises 14 residues. CDR3 loop: CASSLAGVGLGQYF. CDR3 DNA sequence: TGTGCCAGCAGTTTAGCGGGAGTGGGGTTGGGGCAGTACTTC.

The chain couples TRBV7-2 to TRBJ2-7; 11 bases are a match to TRBD2. Germline lookup yields CDR1 SGHTA and CDR2 FQGNSA. V lost 5 bases, J lost 2 bases, and 5 bases stayed unmatched. This CDR3 is built from 15 residues. CDR3 in DNA: TGTGCCAGCAGCCCATCTAGCGGGGGGACCTACGAGCAGTACTTC. This translates into CASSPSSGGTYEQYF.

This chain links TRBV3-1 (or the pseudogene TRBV3-2) with TRBJ2-3; D gene ambiguous. V was trimmed by 0 bases and J by 13 bases, leaving 14 bases between them. Looked up from germline, CDR1 is LGHDT and CDR2 is YNNKEL (reference sequence). There are 13 residues in the CDR3. CDR3 loop: CASSQDGLEQKYF. As DNA, the CDR3 is TGTGCCAGCAGCCAAGACGGGCTAGAGCAAAAGTATTTT.

This chain uses TRBV18 with TRBJ1-1; tentatively, D is TRBD1 (5 bases). The length of the CDR3 is 13 residues. V dropped 4 bases and J dropped 2 bases, with 8 bases sitting between them. Germline V gene sequence: CDR1 KGHSH, CDR2 LQKENI. The CDR3 bases are TGTGCCAGCTCACAGGGGACTAACACTGAAGCTTTCTTT. As protein: CASSQGTNTEAFF.

This chain joins TRBV6-5 and TRBJ2-5, with D unresolved. V shed 9 bases and J shed 5 bases, with 10 bases lying between them. The V gene's germline CDR1 is MNHEY and CDR2 SVGAGI. The CDR3 is 11 residues long. DNA for the CDR3: TGTGCCAGTGACGCGGCGGAGACCCAGTACTTC. Protein sequence: CASDAAETQYF.

The chain couples TRBV28 to TRBJ2-5; 11 nucleotides match TRBD1. Germline V CDR1 and CDR2: MDHEN, SYDVKM. The CDR3 covers 15 residues. V gave up 5 bases and J gave up 5 bases; unmatched junction bases: 7. DNA for the CDR3: TGTGCCAGCAGTACCCAGGACAGGGGGCGTGAGACCCAGTACTTC. It translates to CASSTQDRGRETQYF.